The 20 T cell receptor beta chains reported below all come from one sample, sequenced in a study of cytomegalovirus exposure and HLA in healthy donors (TCRdb year 2017). The library was made by the immunoSEQ multiplex PCR assay. What TCRdb holds here is the immuneACCESS table cut down to in-frame rearrangements. Part of the clones is not present; checked against another copy, under half of the missing clones reflect an unresolved V gene, and the others are unexplained. Here the sample has 90,000 to 130,000 clones; about nine tenths occur a single time. The ten largest make up 1.5% to 2% of the sample. The sample taken for sequencing was PBMCs. All receptors come from a woman in her late teens or twenties in good health and CMV-seronegative.

The V gene is TRBV29-1, the J gene TRBJ2-7; 8 bases agree with TRBD1. The CDR3 consists of 11 residues. CDR1 and CDR2 (germline): SQVTM, ANQGSEA. Germline trimming cut 6 bases from V and 5 bases from J; bases unmatched to any gene: 3. The DNA for the CDR3 is TGCAGCGTCGCGACAGGGGACGAGCAGTACTTC. Its protein is CSVATGDEQYF.

The chain uses TRBV19 and TRBJ2-7; TRBD2 matches 7 bases. The CDR3 has 14 amino acids. The germline V gene has CDR1 LNHDA and CDR2 SQIVND (reference sequence). Germline trimming cut 2 bases from V and 5 bases from J; bases unmatched to any gene: 6. The CDR3 coding sequence is TGTGCCAGTAGTATACGGCGGGAGAGTAACGAGCAGTACTTC. As protein: CASSIRRESNEQYF.

The chain joins TRBV7-2 to TRBJ1-2; D unresolved. The germline V gene has CDR1 SGHTA and CDR2 FQGNSA. This CDR3 region has 14 residues. V dropped 7 bases and J dropped 1 base, with 13 bases sitting between them. The DNA of the CDR3 is TGTGCCAGCATTGTGGGCTATAGTAACTATGGCTACACCTTC. It translates to CASIVGYSNYGYTF. Full variable domain (rest looked up from reference TRBV7-2 and TRBJ1-2): GAGVSQSPSNKVTEKGKDVELRCDPISGHTALYWYRQSLGQGLEFLIYFQGNSAPDKSGLPSDRFSAERTGGSVSTLTIQRTQQEDSAVYLCASIVGYSNYGYTFGSGTRLTVV.

J is TRBJ2-5 and V is TRBV19; the D gene is possibly TRBD1 (5 bases). Per germline, CDR1 LNHDA and CDR2 SQIVND (reference sequence). The CDR3 runs to 14 residues. V was trimmed by 5 bases and J by 5 bases, leaving 15 bases between them. The CDR3: CASSFPGRPETQYF. CDR3 DNA: TGTGCCAGTAGTTTTCCAGGGCGTCCCGAGACCCAGTACTTC.

The V gene is TRBV9, the J gene TRBJ2-5; D ambiguous. Germline-derived CDR1 and CDR2 are SGDLS and YYNGEE. V lost 1 base, J lost 1 base, and 5 bases lay in between. CDR3 length equals 13 residues. The CDR3 coding sequence is TGTGCCAGCAGCGTACTCAGCCAAGAGACCCAGTACTTC. Translated: CASSVLSQETQYF.

The rearrangement uses TRBV7-2 and TRBJ2-7; TRBD1 matches 8 bases. The CDR3 consists of 14 residues. V gave up 4 bases and J gave up 2 bases; unmatched junction bases: 4. The germline gives CDR1 SGHTA, CDR2 FQGNSA. The DNA of the CDR3 is TGTGCCAGCAGCTCGCGGACAGGGCCCTACGAGCAGTACTTC. Translation gives CASSSRTGPYEQYF.

V and J are TRBV20-1 and TRBJ2-5; no firm D call. CDR3 length: 9 residues. V was pared by 7 bases and J by 4 bases, with 4 bases between. Germline V gene sequence: CDR1 DFQATT, CDR2 SNEGSKA (reference sequence). The DNA of the CDR3 is TGCAGTGTATCAGAGACCCAGTACTTC. Its protein is CSVSETQYF.

V gene TRBV4-3 combines with J gene TRBJ1-5, with a weak D call TRBD1 (5 bases). This CDR3 spans 13 amino acids. Trimming cost V 1 base and J 9 bases, with 10 bases left between them. In germline, CDR1 is LGHNA, CDR2 YSLEER. Here the CDR3 DNA reads TGCGCCAGCAGCCAAGTTGGGAGGGGGCCCCAGCATTTT. Translation gives CASSQVGRGPQHF.

The chain employs TRBV9 and TRBJ2-3, with TRBD1 matching over 7 bases. The length of the CDR3 is 15 residues. In germline, CDR1 is SGDLS, CDR2 YYNGEE. J lost 4 bases, V lost 3 bases, and 8 bases had no gene match. The CDR3, as DNA: TGTGCCAGCAGCGCGGCCGGGACAGAGGCAGATACGCAGTATTTT. Translating it yields CASSAAGTEADTQYF.

The CDR3 region is CASSLRGGQGRTEAFF. CDR3 bases: TGCGCCAGCAGCTTGAGGGGAGGACAGGGGAGGACTGAAGCTTTCTTT. The gene calls are TRBV5-1 and TRBJ1-1, with TRBD1 identical over 9 bases. This CDR3 spans 16 amino acids. From germline, CDR1 is SGHRS and CDR2 YFSETQ. Trimming removed 1 base from V and 5 bases from J; junction bases left unmatched: 9. The full variable domain, rest sourced from reference TRBV5-1 and TRBJ1-1, is KAGVTQTPRYLIKTRGQQVTLSCSPISGHRSVSWYQQTPGQGLQFLFEYFSETQRNKGNFPGRFSGRQFSNSRSEMNVSTLELGDSALYLCASSLRGGQGRTEAFFGQGTRLTVV.

The V call is TRBV6-5, the J call TRBJ2-7; D call uncertain. The CDR3 runs 13 residues. CDR1 and CDR2 (germline): MNHEY, SVGAGI. V lost 5 bases to trimming and J lost 2 bases, with 10 bases between them. The CDR3, as DNA: TGTGCCAGCAGTCATGACAAGACCTACGAGCAGTACTTC. It is translated as CASSHDKTYEQYF.

This chain joins TRBV30 and TRBJ2-5, with 7 bases that match TRBD1. Germline CDR1 GTSNPN, CDR2 SVGIG (reference sequence). CDR3 length: 13 residues. Trimming took 6 bases from V and 0 from J; bases not matched to a gene: 4. CDR3 region: CACTQGDQETQYF. The CDR3 region has the DNA TGTGCCTGTACGCAGGGGGACCAAGAGACCCAGTACTTC.

This clone was recorded a few times. The chain employs TRBV30 and TRBJ1-6; no definite D call. The germline V and J ends were trimmed by 2 bases and 6 bases, with 5 bases remaining between them. The CDR3 covers 12 residues. CDR1 and CDR2 from the germline V gene are GTSNPN and SVGIG (reference sequence). In DNA, the CDR3 is TGTGCCTGGAGTCGGGTTAATTCACCCCTCCACTTT. Encoded protein: CAWSRVNSPLHF.

V and J are TRBV5-5 and TRBJ2-7, with TRBD2 matching 8 bases. The CDR3 spans 15 residues. The germline V gene has CDR1 SGHKS and CDR2 YYEKEE (reference sequence). V shed 4 bases, J shed 7 bases, and the junction held 13 bases outside the gene matches. The CDR3 nucleotides are TGTGCCAGCAGCGCCTACAGGGCAGCGGGGGAAGAGCAGTACTTC. Translated, it gives CASSAYRAAGEEQYF.

This chain uses TRBV11-2 with TRBJ2-7; perhaps TRBD2 as D (6 bases). The CDR3 is 16 residues long. Trimming left V 2 bases short and J 3 bases short, with 17 bases between. Germline lookup yields CDR1 SGHAT and CDR2 FQNNGV. The CDR3 loop reads CASSLFGRDSIYEQYF. The CDR3 DNA sequence: TGTGCCAGCAGCTTATTCGGAAGGGACTCCATCTACGAGCAGTACTTC.

The chain uses TRBV15 and TRBJ2-7; D possibly corresponds to TRBD2 (5 bases). The germline V and J ends were trimmed by 1 base and 2 bases, with 18 bases remaining between them. There are 17 residues in the CDR3. Germline V CDR1 and CDR2: LNHNV, YYDKDF (reference sequence). As DNA, the CDR3 is TGTGCCACCAGCAGAGCTGCGAGGGCCCAAGGCGCCTACGAGCAGTACTTC. It encodes CATSRAARAQGAYEQYF.

The CDR3 sequence: CASSEKTGGAGELFF. CDR3 nucleotide sequence: TGTGCCAGCAGTGAAAAGACAGGAGGCGCCGGGGAGCTGTTTTTT. The V and J genes are TRBV6-1 and TRBJ2-2; TRBD1 might be the D (6 bases). The CDR3 is made up of 15 amino acids. Deletions cut 2 bases from V and 6 bases from J, with 13 bases between. Per germline, CDR1 MNHNS and CDR2 SASEGT.

The chain is built from TRBV9 and TRBJ2-3, with unresolved D. The CDR3 covers 12 residues. The V and J ends lost 4 bases and 6 bases respectively, with 9 bases between them. The germline V gene has CDR1 SGDLS and CDR2 YYNGEE. Here the CDR3 reads CASSTESDTQYF. In DNA, the CDR3 is TGTGCCAGCAGCACCGAGTCCGATACGCAGTATTTT.

This sequence joins TRBV15 and TRBJ1-2, with D unresolved. The CDR3 runs to 14 residues. Germline loops: CDR1 LNHNV, CDR2 YYDKDF (reference sequence). Trimming shortened V by 1 base and J by 2 bases, and 8 bases separated the two germline ends. The CDR3 region has the DNA TGTGCCACCAGCAGAGGACAAAAGAACTATGGCTACACCTTC. This encodes CATSRGQKNYGYTF. The full variable domain, rest sourced from reference TRBV15 and TRBJ1-2, is DAMVIQNPRYQVTQFGKPVTLSCSQTLNHNVMYWYQQKSSQAPKLLFHYYDKDFNNEADTPDNFQSRRPNTSFCFLDIRSPGLGDTAMYLCATSRGQKNYGYTFGSGTRLTVV.

This rearrangement joins TRBV18 to TRBJ2-2, with 8 bases aligning to TRBD2. The V gene end was trimmed by 6 bases and the J gene end by 0 bases; junction bases not matched to a gene: 3. CDR1 is KGHSH and CDR2 is LQKENI in the germline V gene. This CDR3 is 15 amino acids long. DNA of the CDR3: TGTGCCAGCTCGCCGGGACTAGCGAACACCGGGGAGCTGTTTTTT. This encodes CASSPGLANTGELFF. Based on the CDR3 plus reference TRBV18 and TRBJ2-2, the full variable domain is NAGVMQNPRHLVRRRGQEARLRCSPMKGHSHVYWYRQLPEEGLKFMVYLQKENIIDESGMPKERFSAEFPKEGPSILRIQQVVRGDSAAYFCASSPGLANTGELFFGEGSRLTVL.